The 14 T cell receptor beta chains in this list originate from one sample, sequenced in a study of blood T cell repertoires in COVID-19 (dated by TCRdb to the early 2020s). Library method: the immunoSEQ multiplex PCR assay. TCRdb re-hosts the immuneACCESS table, in-frame sequences only. Its copies lack some clones; in the studies checked, an unresolved V gene accounts for under half of them, and the cause for the rest is not known. This sample gives tens of thousands of clones in total; 89% of them show up just once. The biggest ten clones account for 9.5% to 15% of the sample. The sample consisted of peripheral blood. The receptors shown here come from a man in his 70s with active or convalescent COVID-19.

The CDR3 region has the DNA TGTGCCAGCAGTTCAAATACCAGGGATGAAAAACTGTTTTTT. This codes for CASSSNTRDEKLFF. The chain joins TRBV28 to TRBJ1-4, with D perhaps matching TRBD1 (5 bases). Between the trimmed V and J ends, which lost 4 bases and 6 bases, there was a span of 12 bases. The CDR3 extends over 14 amino acids. CDR1 MDHEN and CDR2 SYDVKM come from the germline V gene.

The J gene is TRBJ2-5, the V gene TRBV10-1, with D possibly matching TRBD2 (5 bases). V shed 3 bases and J shed 3 bases, with 8 bases lying between them. Germline V gene lookup returns CDR1 WNHNN and CDR2 SYGVQD (reference sequence). This CDR3 region has 13 residues. CDR3 in amino acids: CASSDRAEETQYF. The CDR3 DNA sequence: TGCGCCAGCAGTGACAGAGCGGAAGAGACCCAGTACTTC.

This chain links TRBV5-5 with TRBJ2-3, with D perhaps matching TRBD2 (7 bases). Germline CDR1 and CDR2: SGHKS and YYEKEE (reference sequence). The CDR3 is 16 residues long. V was trimmed by 4 bases and J by 3 bases, leaving 18 bases between them. CDR3 nucleotide sequence: TGTGCCAGCAGCCGGAAGGGGGGGGCCGTGACAGATACGCAGTATTTT. This sequence encodes CASSRKGGAVTDTQYF. Drawing the rest from reference TRBV5-5 and TRBJ2-3, the complete variable domain is DAGVTQSPTHLIKTRGQQVTLRCSPISGHKSVSWYQQVLGQGPQFIFQYYEKEERGRGNFPDRFSARQFPNYSSELNVNALLLGDSALYLCASSRKGGAVTDTQYFGPGTRLTVL.

J is TRBJ1-4 and V is TRBV28; 9 bases match TRBD1. V was clipped by 6 bases and J by 6 bases; unmatched bases: 5. Looked up from germline, CDR1 is MDHEN and CDR2 is SYDVKM. The CDR3 runs to 14 residues. The CDR3: CASRTGTGYEKLFF. CDR3 DNA: TGTGCCAGCAGAACCGGGACAGGGTATGAAAAACTGTTTTTT.

The CDR3 nucleotides are TGTGCCAGCAGCTTTACCGGGGGGGTCTCAGATACGCAGTATTTT. It is translated as CASSFTGGVSDTQYF. This chain links TRBV7-2 with TRBJ2-3, with TRBD2 identical over 8 bases. The CDR3 has 15 residues. Germline CDR1 is SGHTA and CDR2 is FQGNSA. The trim removed 3 bases at V and 4 bases at J, leaving 6 bases unmatched. The variable domain in full, completed from reference TRBV7-2 and TRBJ2-3, reads GAGVSQSPSNKVTEKGKDVELRCDPISGHTALYWYRQSLGQGLEFLIYFQGNSAPDKSGLPSDRFSAERTGGSVSTLTIQRTQQEDSAVYLCASSFTGGVSDTQYFGPGTRLTVL.

This clone has more than one count but fewer than ten. V is TRBV4-2 and J is TRBJ1-6; 7 bases map to TRBD1. The germline V gene encodes CDR1 LGHNA and CDR2 YNFKEQ. J was trimmed by 7 bases and V by 5 bases; bases with no gene match: 11. The CDR3 has 16 amino acids. This CDR3 is CASSLGIGQDNSPLHF. The DNA of the CDR3 is TGTGCCAGCAGCTTGGGAATCGGACAGGACAATTCACCCCTCCACTTT.

This clone occurred once. The rearrangement uses TRBV7-2 and TRBJ1-2; D is possibly TRBD1 (6 bases). The CDR3 totals 16 residues. Trimming stripped 5 bases from V and 0 bases from J, with 16 bases between. The germline V gene encodes CDR1 SGHTA and CDR2 FQGNSA. The CDR3 bases are TGTGCCAGCAGCATCGTACCGGGACACACTAACTATGGCTACACCTTC. Protein: CASSIVPGHTNYGYTF.

This clone was detected once. The chain links TRBV3-1 (or the pseudogene TRBV3-2) to TRBJ2-1; possibly TRBD1 for D (6 bases). This CDR3 spans 15 amino acids. Trimming shortened V by 1 base and J by 5 bases, and 12 bases separated the two germline ends. CDR1 is LGHDT and CDR2 is YNNKEL in the germline V gene (reference sequence). DNA for the CDR3: TGTGCCAGCAGCCAAGTCGGCAGGGGTAACAATGAGCAGTTCTTC. Amino acid sequence: CASSQVGRGNNEQFF.

This chain connects TRBV5-5 to TRBJ2-5, with 8 bases fitting TRBD1. V was clipped by 4 bases and J by 2 bases; unmatched bases: 10. Germline loops: CDR1 SGHKS, CDR2 YYEKEE (reference sequence). This CDR3 is 16 amino acids long. The CDR3 region has the DNA TGTGCCAGCAGCAGGCGATCCGGGACAGGTCAAGAGACCCAGTACTTC. Translation: CASSRRSGTGQETQYF.

The J gene is TRBJ1-3, the V gene TRBV7-9; D perhaps matches TRBD1 (6 bases). The CDR3 sequence is 15 residues long. Trimming left V 1 base short and J 7 bases short, with 14 bases between. CDR1 and CDR2 from the germline V gene are SEHNR and FQNEAQ (reference sequence). The DNA for the CDR3 is TGTGCCAGCAGCTTAGGACAGGCCACCAAGAACACCATATATTTT. Translated: CASSLGQATKNTIYF.

The rearrangement joins TRBV7-2 to TRBJ1-2, with a possible D match to TRBD1 (5 bases). Trimming cost V 4 bases and J 3 bases, with 9 bases left between them. The CDR3 runs 13 residues. Germline CDR1 SGHTA, CDR2 FQGNSA. CDR3 amino acids: CASSSDRYYGYTF. The CDR3 DNA reads as TGTGCCAGCAGCTCAGACAGATACTATGGCTACACCTTC.

The V call is TRBV28, the J call TRBJ1-1, with D perhaps TRBD1 (5 bases). The germline CDR1 and CDR2 sequences are MDHEN and SYDVKM. The CDR3 consists of 16 residues. Trimming took off 5 bases at V and 3 bases at J, with 19 bases between the two ends. For the CDR3, the DNA is TGTGCCAGCAGTACCCGGTTCGGCTCGGGGGACACTGAAGCTTTCTTT. The encoded protein is CASSTRFGSGDTEAFF.

The V gene is TRBV6-5, the J gene TRBJ2-5; the D gene is possibly TRBD1 (6 bases). Deletions cut 4 bases from V and 2 bases from J, with 11 bases between. This CDR3 is 14 amino acids long. Germline assignment: CDR1 MNHEY and CDR2 SVGAGI. The DNA of the CDR3 is TGTGCCAGCAGTTCCTCAGGGGTACAAGAGACCCAGTACTTC. This translates into CASSSSGVQETQYF.

The genes are TRBV5-6 and TRBJ1-2, with 7 bases lining up with TRBD1. The CDR3 runs 15 residues. After removal of 6 bases from V and 0 bases from J, the junction contained 8 bases not matched to a gene. In germline, CDR1 is SGHDT, CDR2 YYEEEE. CDR3 amino acids: CASNPWDRANYGYTF. The CDR3 region has the DNA TGTGCCAGCAATCCCTGGGACAGAGCTAACTATGGCTACACCTTC.